The 21 T cell receptor beta chains given below trace back to one sample, sequenced in a study of OX40 agonist ivuxolimab in advanced cancers. The data were produced by immunoSEQ multiplex PCR, yet TCRdb's version contains in-frame clones alone and is incomplete. The data show about 76,000 clones, over 75% seen once. Here the sequenced sample was CD4+ or CD8+ T cells sorted from blood, taken in a trial of the OX40 agonist ivuxolimab. All receptors come from an adult with an advanced solid tumor such as melanoma, head and neck, liver or kidney cancer.

The rearrangement links TRBV5-8 to TRBJ2-2; D remains ambiguous. V was cut by 4 bases and J by 4 bases, with 17 bases left in between. The CDR3 consists of 16 residues. CDR1 and CDR2 from the germline V gene are SGHTS and YDEGEE. CDR3 in DNA: TGTGCCAGCAGCCCTTGGACGGCCGGTCCCACCGGGGAGCTGTTTTTT. Translating it yields CASSPWTAGPTGELFF.

This chain joins TRBV5-5 and TRBJ1-4, with D possibly TRBD1 on 5 matching bases. Germline-derived CDR1 and CDR2 are SGHKS and YYEKEE (reference sequence). CDR3 length: 14 amino acids. The germline V and J ends were trimmed by 1 base and 8 bases, with 12 bases remaining between them. CDR3 loop: CASSLLQDREKLFF. Here the CDR3 DNA reads TGTGCCAGCAGCTTGCTACAGGATAGAGAAAAACTGTTTTTT.

The rearrangement uses TRBV4-1 and TRBJ1-3; 7 bases are a match to TRBD1. Germline V lookup: CDR1 MGHRA, CDR2 YSYEKL. Trimming at V came to 4 bases and at J to 2 bases, leaving 5 bases not matched to a gene. The length of the CDR3 is 15 residues. The CDR3 spells CASSPTGVTGNTIYF. The CDR3 nucleotides are TGCGCCAGCAGCCCAACAGGGGTTACTGGAAACACCATATATTTT.

The gene calls are TRBV9 and TRBJ2-2; D might be TRBD2 (7 bases). The CDR3 contains 18 residues. Trimming took off 0 bases at V and 4 bases at J, with 19 bases between the two ends. Per the germline V gene, CDR1 is SGDLS and CDR2 is YYNGEE. In nucleotides, the CDR3 is TGTGCCAGCAGCGTAGGGGACTCCCGCGGGGGCCGCACCGGGGAGCTGTTTTTT. Encoded protein: CASSVGDSRGGRTGELFF.

In its sample, this clone was seen a few times. The chain recombines TRBV9 with TRBJ1-1; D gene unclear. Trimming removed 0 bases from V and 1 base from J, with 4 bases in between. Germline CDR1 SGDLS, CDR2 YYNGEE. The CDR3 runs to 13 residues. The CDR3 nucleotides read TGTGCCAGCAGCGTAGAGGGGAACACTGAAGCTTTCTTT. This sequence encodes CASSVEGNTEAFF. Full variable domain (outside the CDR3, taken from reference TRBV9 and TRBJ1-1): DSGVTQTPKHLITATGQRVTLRCSPRSGDLSVYWYQQSLDQGLQFLIQYYNGEERAKGNILERFSAQQFPDLHSELNLSSLELGDSALYFCASSVEGNTEAFFGQGTRLTVV.

The gene calls are TRBV6-5 and TRBJ1-1, with a weak D call TRBD1 (5 bases). Trimming removed 5 bases from V and 1 base from J, with 8 bases in between. This CDR3 is built from 13 residues. Per the germline V gene, CDR1 is MNHEY and CDR2 is SVGAGI. The CDR3 spells CASSPGSNTEAFF. The CDR3 DNA reads TGTGCCAGCAGTCCAGGGTCGAACACTGAAGCTTTCTTT.

The chain joins TRBV6-5 to TRBJ1-2; TRBD1 might be the D (6 bases). The CDR3 extends over 16 amino acids. The germline gives CDR1 MNHEY, CDR2 SVGAGI. V lost 0 bases, J lost 4 bases, and 15 bases lay in between. This CDR3 is CASSYSYTTTGYGYTF. The DNA for the CDR3 is TGTGCCAGCAGTTACTCGTATACTACGACAGGCTATGGCTACACCTTC.

With respect to this clone: Other DNA sequences from this sample encode an identical CDR3 as well. V gene TRBV28 combines with J gene TRBJ1-5, with 8 bases identical to TRBD1. This CDR3 has 14 amino acids. The trim removed 5 bases at V and 2 bases at J, leaving 2 bases unmatched. Germline CDR1 and CDR2: MDHEN and SYDVKM. DNA for the CDR3: TGTGCCAGCAGTCTGACAGGGGGCAATCAGCCCCAGCATTTT. It translates to CASSLTGGNQPQHF. The variable domain in full, with the rest retrieved from reference TRBV28 and TRBJ1-5, is DVKVTQSSRYLVKRTGEKVFLECVQDMDHENMFWYRQDPGLGLRLIYFSYDVKMKEKGDIPEGYSVSREKKERFSLILESASTNQTSMYLCASSLTGGNQPQHFGDGTRLSIL.

The V call is TRBV5-4, the J call TRBJ2-6; D remains unclear. The CDR3 runs to 13 residues. V lost 6 bases to trimming and J lost 4 bases, with 8 bases between them. Germline values: CDR1 SGHNT, CDR2 YYREEE (reference sequence). This CDR3 is CASIRPGANVLTF. CDR3 sequence (DNA): TGTGCCAGCATCCGTCCGGGGGCCAACGTCCTGACTTTC.

The rearrangement uses TRBV2 and TRBJ1-2; D unresolved. Germline values: CDR1 SNHLY, CDR2 FYNNEI. Trimming pared 9 bases from V and 6 bases from J, leaving 8 bases between. This CDR3 has 10 residues. The CDR3, as DNA: TGTGCCAGTTTACTACATGGCTACACCTTC. This encodes CASLLHGYTF. The variable domain in full, with the rest retrieved from reference TRBV2 and TRBJ1-2, is EPEVTQTPSHQVTQMGQEVILRCVPISNHLYFYWYRQILGQKVEFLVSFYNNEISEKSEIFDDQFSVERPDGSNFTLKIRSTKLEDSAMYFCASLLHGYTFGSGTRLTVV.

The rearrangement links TRBV7-8 to TRBJ1-6; 7 nucleotides agree with TRBD1. The CDR3 has 14 amino acids. Per the germline V gene, CDR1 is SGHVS and CDR2 is FQNEAQ. The V segment lost 5 bases and the J segment 5 bases; nucleotides outside the gene matches: 3. The CDR3 nucleotides are TGTGCCAGCAGCGTACAGGGGAATAATTCACCCCTCCACTTT. Its translation is CASSVQGNNSPLHF.

This sequence joins TRBV5-4 and TRBJ2-1, with TRBD2 identical over 12 bases. Per the germline V gene, CDR1 is SGHNT and CDR2 is YYREEE (reference sequence). Trimming at V came to 4 bases and at J to 5 bases, leaving 7 bases not matched to a gene. The CDR3 contains 16 residues. The CDR3 bases are TGTGCCAGCAGCACCAGGACTAGCGGGAAAAACAATGAGCAGTTCTTC. Its protein product is CASSTRTSGKNNEQFF.

The chain has TRBV28 and TRBJ1-2; 10 bases line up with TRBD1. The CDR3 loop spans 16 amino acids. The ends lost 5 bases at V and 5 bases at J; junction bases unmatched: 11. Germline CDR1 is MDHEN and CDR2 is SYDVKM. In DNA form, the CDR3 reads TGTGCCAGCAGTGAGCCGGGACAGGGGTGGAGATATGGCTACACCTTC. It translates to CASSEPGQGWRYGYTF.

This clone was counted a few times. The rearrangement joins TRBV6-4 to TRBJ1-1; D call uncertain. Germline values: CDR1 MRHNA, CDR2 SNTAGT. With 6 bases removed from V and 0 bases from J, the gap between germline ends came to 8 bases. This CDR3 is 13 amino acids long. The CDR3: CASRVGLNTEAFF. Here the CDR3 DNA reads TGTGCCAGCAGGGTAGGACTGAACACTGAAGCTTTCTTT.

This clone was counted between two and nine times. This chain joins TRBV7-2 and TRBJ1-2; no clear D gene. This CDR3 has 15 amino acids. Trimming removed 2 bases from V and 0 bases from J, with 10 bases in between. Germline values: CDR1 SGHTA, CDR2 FQGNSA. The CDR3 reads CASSLSGSSNYGYTF. Here the CDR3 DNA reads TGTGCCAGCAGCTTATCCGGATCCTCTAACTATGGCTACACCTTC.

The J gene is TRBJ1-1, the V gene TRBV19; a possible D gene is TRBD1 (5 bases). Looked up from germline, CDR1 is LNHDA and CDR2 is SQIVND (reference sequence). The CDR3 contains 13 residues. The ends were cut back, 5 bases at V and 5 bases at J, with 12 bases in the middle. CDR3 amino acids: CASSWGVGTEAFF. The CDR3 nucleotides are TGTGCCAGTAGTTGGGGGGTGGGTACTGAAGCTTTCTTT.

The table lists this clone with a count of one. This chain connects TRBV5-6 to TRBJ1-1; the D gene is possibly TRBD1 (6 bases). The CDR3 totals 15 residues. Trimming pared 3 bases from V and 5 bases from J, leaving 17 bases between. Germline lookup yields CDR1 SGHDT and CDR2 YYEEEE. The CDR3 protein is CASSSFGGWGTEAFF. CDR3 coding DNA: TGTGCCAGCAGCTCTTTTGGGGGCTGGGGAACTGAAGCTTTCTTT.

This chain uses TRBV5-4 with TRBJ1-2, with D unclear. V was cut by 1 base and J by 6 bases, with 7 bases left in between. Germline V CDR1 and CDR2: SGHNT, YYREEE (reference sequence). The CDR3 runs 12 residues. Here the CDR3 DNA reads TGTGCCAGCAGCTTGTTTGGCGATGGCTACACCTTC. This encodes CASSLFGDGYTF.

The genes are TRBV7-9 and TRBJ2-3, with 7 positions matching TRBD1. Germline CDR1 reads SEHNR; CDR2 reads FQNEAQ (reference sequence). J gave up 8 bases and V 5 bases, and 7 bases lay outside the gene matches. This CDR3 has 13 residues. CDR3 region: CASSRRTGPTQYF. The CDR3 DNA reads as TGTGCCAGCAGCCGAAGGACAGGCCCTACGCAGTATTTT.

This clone has only a few counts. The rearrangement joins TRBV5-4 to TRBJ1-2; 12 nucleotides line up with TRBD1. The ends lost 5 bases at V and 8 bases at J; junction bases unmatched: 4. This CDR3 has 13 amino acids. CDR1 and CDR2 from the germline V gene are SGHNT and YYREEE (reference sequence). The CDR3 DNA reads TGTGCCAGCAGAGGGGACAGGGGGCAAGGCTACACCTTC. Translation gives CASRGDRGQGYTF.

This clone was seen more than once but under ten times. The V gene is TRBV11-3, the J gene TRBJ1-1, with 7 bases lining up with TRBD1. Germline CDR1 is SGHNT and CDR2 is YENEEA. The CDR3 is 15 amino acids. The V segment lost 5 bases and the J segment 1 base; nucleotides outside the gene matches: 7. The CDR3 loop reads CASSLGTAQNTEAFF. CDR3 DNA: TGTGCCAGCAGCCTCGGGACAGCGCAGAACACTGAAGCTTTCTTT.